Listed below are T cell receptor beta chains from one sample, sequenced in a study of T cells in Graves' hyperthyroidism and ophthalmopathy. TCRdb redid the calling of the multiplex PCR reads with MiXCR, one entry per CDR3 protein. This sample yields more than 650,000 distinct CDR3 sequences, of which around 13% are seen a single time; roughly 10% belongs to the top ten. Sequencing was carried out using blood. Source of these receptors: a woman between 18 and 29 years old with Graves' hyperthyroidism. Each CDR3 is given without its conserved first and last residue. A D gene is named only where the DNA matches it firmly. Only part of the rows carry a size: once, few, many, or a class if the clone is expanded.

abundance	d_gene	v_gene	j_gene	CDR3aa
many	NA	TRBV6-5	TRBJ1-1	ASSYSRRGAGAEAF
many	TRBD2	TRBV24-1	TRBJ2-1	ATSDPGTSGTEQF
many	NA	TRBV18	TRBJ2-1	ASSTSPYNEQF
many	NA	TRBV7-9	TRBJ2-7	ASSYQTGEQY
NA	NA	TRBV6-1	TRBJ2-2	ASSVRAGGRSTGELF
many	NA	TRBV2	TRBJ2-2	ASSEGWNTGELF
many	TRBD2	TRBV7-3	TRBJ2-1	ASSLYPPSTSGDLRGNEQF
few	TRBD1	TRBV6-5	TRBJ2-7	ASSYYRDRYYEQY
many	TRBD1	TRBV27	TRBJ2-1	ASSPTGWYNEQF
many	NA	TRBV12-3/TRBV12-4	TRBJ2-7	ASSPIRDYEQY
NA	NA	TRBV27	TRBJ1-1	ASSAQSFANTEAF
few	NA	TRBV24-1	TRBJ2-5	ATSDQGSTQETQY
NA	NA	TRBV9	TRBJ2-2	ASSVGPRDTGELF
NA	NA	TRBV4-3	TRBJ1-4	ASSYYGAGDEKLF
many	NA	TRBV7-3	TRBJ2-7	ASSPLPGSYEQY
many	TRBD1	TRBV2	TRBJ1-2	ASRNDRGQYYGYT
many	TRBD2	TRBV28	TRBJ2-3	ASSRTSGWTDTQY
many	NA	TRBV12-3/TRBV12-4	TRBJ2-3	ASSPTHLSTDTQY